This entry lists 15 T cell receptor beta chains sequenced from one sample in a study of PD-1 blockade in classical Hodgkin lymphoma. Time point described: newly diagnosed, previously untreated cHL patient sample. Thawed PBMCs underwent magnetic negative selection to yield purified CD4+ T cells. TCRdb's copy holds only in-frame clones and misses some; the assay was immunoSEQ multiplex PCR. The data contain 25,000 to 35,000 clones, about nine tenths of them singletons. Sequences were obtained from CD4+ T cells from blood. These receptors all come from a human donor with classical Hodgkin lymphoma.

The chain combines TRBV18 with TRBJ1-2; 7 nucleotides line up with TRBD1. CDR1 and CDR2 (germline): KGHSH, LQKENI. V shed 4 bases, J shed 6 bases, and the junction held 11 bases outside the gene matches. This CDR3 is built from 15 residues. CDR3 nucleotide sequence: TGTGCCAGCTCACGCCCGACAGGGTTCACCAATGGCTACACCTTC. It encodes CASSRPTGFTNGYTF.

This clone was seen only once. The CDR3 sequence: CASSLADGGELFF. The DNA for the CDR3 is TGTGCCAGCAGCTTGGCGGACGGTGGGGAGCTGTTTTTT. The V and J genes are TRBV5-6 and TRBJ2-2, with D hard to call. Germline assignment: CDR1 SGHDT and CDR2 YYEEEE. V gave up 0 bases and J gave up 8 bases, with 8 bases separating them. The CDR3 is made up of 13 amino acids.

The chain employs TRBV7-9 and TRBJ2-7, with D tentatively TRBD1 (5 bases). Germline V gene sequence: CDR1 SEHNR, CDR2 FQNEAQ (reference sequence). The CDR3 is made up of 13 amino acids. Trimming took off 1 base at V and 7 bases at J, with 11 bases between the two ends. The CDR3 coding sequence is TGTGCCAGCAGCTTAGTAGCAGGGTCAGAGCAGTACGTC. This codes for CASSLVAGSEQYV.

The chain is built from TRBV5-1 and TRBJ1-1; D not resolved. The CDR3 totals 13 residues. The germline CDR1 and CDR2 sequences are SGHRS and YFSETQ. Trimming took off 1 base at V and 1 base at J, with 5 bases between the two ends. DNA for the CDR3: TGCGCCAGCAGCTTGACCGGGAACACTGAAGCTTTCTTT. Its protein is CASSLTGNTEAFF.

The chain has TRBV15 and TRBJ1-1; 9 bases line up with TRBD1. Germline V gives CDR1 LNHNV, CDR2 YYDKDF (reference sequence). The CDR3 extends over 13 amino acids. Trimming removed 9 bases from V and 5 bases from J; junction bases left unmatched: 7. The CDR3 DNA is TGTGCCACGGGAACAGGGGGCAGGACTGAAGCTTTCTTT. As protein: CATGTGGRTEAFF.

This chain connects TRBV28 to TRBJ1-1; TRBD1 matches at 7 bases. The CDR3 sequence is 15 residues long. V shed 5 bases and J 3 bases; nucleotides not matched to a gene: 9. Germline V gene data show CDR1 as MDHEN and CDR2 as SYDVKM. The CDR3 bases are TGTGCCAGCAGTCAATTAGGGACAGCAGACACTGAAGCTTTCTTT. Translation: CASSQLGTADTEAFF.

This chain connects TRBV9 to TRBJ1-4; D gene ambiguous. The germline gives CDR1 SGDLS, CDR2 YYNGEE. The CDR3 contains 15 residues. The ends were cut back, 0 bases at V and 3 bases at J, with 9 bases in the middle. Here the CDR3 DNA reads TGTGCCAGCAGCGTAGTTGGGGAGGCTAATGAAAAACTGTTTTTT. This encodes CASSVVGEANEKLFF.

The chain recombines TRBV7-3 with TRBJ1-5; D uncertain. Germline V gene lookup returns CDR1 SGHTA and CDR2 FQGTGA. The V end lost 3 bases, the J end lost 1 base, and 10 bases lay between the germline ends. This CDR3 is built from 15 residues. CDR3 in amino acids: CASSFTGRSNQPQHF. The DNA of the CDR3 is TGTGCCAGCAGCTTCACTGGAAGGAGCAATCAGCCCCAGCATTTT.

V and J are TRBV10-1 and TRBJ2-3, with D hard to call. The V gene lost 0 bases and the J gene lost 7 bases, with 14 bases spanning the gap. The CDR3 loop spans 15 amino acids. CDR1 and CDR2 (germline): WNHNN, SYGVQD (reference sequence). The CDR3 here is CASSESAVSLYTQYF. The CDR3 DNA follows: TGCGCCAGCAGTGAGTCCGCGGTTTCTCTATATACGCAGTATTTT.

The chain couples TRBV18 to TRBJ2-1; 9 bases map to TRBD2. The CDR3 has 16 residues. Germline V gene sequence: CDR1 KGHSH, CDR2 LQKENI. V shed 2 bases and J 2 bases; nucleotides not matched to a gene: 4. The CDR3 DNA is TGTGCCAGCTCACCAGGCCTAGCGGGGACCTACAATGAGCAGTTCTTC. Translating gives CASSPGLAGTYNEQFF.

The V and J genes are TRBV5-1 and TRBJ2-1; 9 bases map to TRBD2. Trimming cost V 2 bases and J 10 bases; bases outside gene matches: 10. The CDR3 totals 15 residues. Germline lookup yields CDR1 SGHRS and CDR2 YFSETQ. As DNA, the CDR3 is TGCGCCAGCAGCTTTGGGTCTGTGCGGGAGGGAGAGCAGTTCTTC. It is translated as CASSFGSVREGEQFF.

V and J are TRBV7-9 and TRBJ2-5; D perhaps matches TRBD1 (6 bases). V gave up 1 base and J gave up 3 bases, with 9 bases separating them. Per the germline V gene, CDR1 is SEHNR and CDR2 is FQNEAQ (reference sequence). CDR3 length: 14 amino acids. For the CDR3, the DNA is TGTGCCAGCAGCTTAGAAAACAGGGAAGAGACCCAGTACTTC. Translated, it gives CASSLENREETQYF.

This sequence joins TRBV6-1 and TRBJ2-7; 13 nucleotides align to TRBD2. The ends lost 6 bases at V and 5 bases at J; junction bases unmatched: 1. This CDR3 is built from 13 residues. The germline V gene encodes CDR1 MNHNS and CDR2 SASEGT. The CDR3 here is CASRLAGGDEQYF. The CDR3 DNA is TGTGCCAGCAGACTAGCGGGAGGGGACGAGCAGTACTTC.

The CDR3 sequence: CATSSLQGVGQPQHF. The CDR3 nucleotides are TGTGCCACCAGCAGCTTGCAGGGAGTGGGTCAGCCCCAGCATTTT. The chain couples TRBV15 to TRBJ1-5, with D maybe TRBD1 (5 bases). Trimming took 3 bases from V and 6 from J, leaving 15 bases between them. Germline assignment: CDR1 LNHNV and CDR2 YYDKDF (reference sequence). The CDR3 contains 15 residues.

V usage is TRBV29-1 and J usage is TRBJ1-2, with TRBD1 identical over 7 bases. V shed 4 bases and J 3 bases; nucleotides not matched to a gene: 8. CDR1 SQVTM and CDR2 ANQGSEA come from the germline V gene. The CDR3 length is 14 residues. CDR3 DNA: TGCAGCGTTGTCGTCCCCGGACAGGACTATGGCTACACCTTC. Protein product: CSVVVPGQDYGYTF.